This T cell receptor beta chain was identified during a study of shared clonotypes between healthy human individuals. Study results and caveats: The sharing of about 5.3% of naive CD4 clonotypes was seen across a few donors.

Terminally differentiated effector memory CD45RA+ cells were excluded from the naive CD8 cells, which were CD45RO-negative and positively selected for CCR7. Turning to this clone: Its antigen is as yet unknown.

Every subset's genomic DNA went evenly onto several immunoSEQ plates. Authors' processing steps: Junction-only immunoSEQ sequences carried no quality scores, so filtering differed. The table came from immunoSEQ multiplex PCR; TCRdb's copy has only in-frame clones and leaves some out. V, J and clone size are those of that table, while D and trimming were read from the DNA. In the table there are some 580,000 clones, roughly 98% of which are singletons. Sequenced material: naive CD8+ T cells sorted from blood. The clonotype originates from a man between 25 and 39 years old in good health.

The CDR3 here is CASKVLAGTYEQYF. The CDR3 nucleotides read TGTGCCAGCAAGGTCCTAGCGGGGACCTACGAGCAGTACTTC. The gene calls are TRBV27 and TRBJ2-7, with 9 bases lining up with TRBD2. Germline CDR1 and CDR2: MNHEY and SMNVEV (reference sequence). The junction had 6 bases not matched to a gene; V was cut back by 7 bases and J by 2 bases. This CDR3 spans 14 amino acids.